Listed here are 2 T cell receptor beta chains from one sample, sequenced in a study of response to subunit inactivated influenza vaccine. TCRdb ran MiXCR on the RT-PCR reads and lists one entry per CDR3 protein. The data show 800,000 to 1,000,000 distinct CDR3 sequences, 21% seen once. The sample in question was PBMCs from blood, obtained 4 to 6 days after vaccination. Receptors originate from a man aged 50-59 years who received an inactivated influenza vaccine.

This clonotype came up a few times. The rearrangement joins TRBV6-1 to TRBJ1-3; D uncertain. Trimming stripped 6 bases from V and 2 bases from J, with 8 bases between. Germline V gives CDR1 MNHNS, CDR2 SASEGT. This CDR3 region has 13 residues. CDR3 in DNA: TGTGCCAGCAGAGGCGGCCCTGGAAACACCATATATTTT. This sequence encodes CASRGGPGNTIYF.

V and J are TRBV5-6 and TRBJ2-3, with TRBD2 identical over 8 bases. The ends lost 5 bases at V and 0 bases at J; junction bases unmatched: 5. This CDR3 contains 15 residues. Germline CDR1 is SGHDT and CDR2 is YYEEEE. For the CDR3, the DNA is TGTGCCAGCAGACGGGGGGGAGTGAGCACAGATACGCAGTATTTT. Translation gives CASRRGGVSTDTQYF. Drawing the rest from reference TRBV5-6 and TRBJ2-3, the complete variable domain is DAGVTQSPTHLIKTRGQQVTLRCSPKSGHDTVSWYQQALGQGPQFIFQYYEEEERQRGNFPDRFSGHQFPNYSSELNVNALLLGDSALYLCASRRGGVSTDTQYFGPGTRLTVL.